Detailed here is one T cell receptor beta chain. The data were obtained in a study of blood T cell repertoires in COVID-19. For the study at large: COVID-19 samples from acute and convalescent phases originated in the United States, Italy and Spain. Sample material is recorded as cDNA or gDNA derived from T cells, B-cell-depleted T cells, or PBMCs.

The CDR3 sequence is 14 residues long. CDR1 and CDR2 (germline): PRHDT, FYEKMQ (reference sequence). Trimming removed 6 bases from V and 4 bases from J, with 15 bases in between. In the authors' workflow: Nucleated cell counts were estimated from reference gene primer amplification. Only in-frame clones appear in the TCRdb table, and some are missing; sequencing was by immunoSEQ multiplex PCR. V and J calls and clone size are as listed in that table; D and trimming were resolved from the DNA. The repertoire has about 81,000 clones, over 75% of them found once; the top ten carry less than 15%. Sequenced: peripheral blood. This chain links TRBV13 with TRBJ1-2; D is perhaps TRBD1 (6 bases). The sequence derives from a man in his 70s with active or convalescent COVID-19. The CDR3 protein is CASSSSGGSYGYTF. The CDR3 nucleotides read TGTGCCAGCAGTTCCTCGGGGGGCTCCTATGGCTACACCTTC.